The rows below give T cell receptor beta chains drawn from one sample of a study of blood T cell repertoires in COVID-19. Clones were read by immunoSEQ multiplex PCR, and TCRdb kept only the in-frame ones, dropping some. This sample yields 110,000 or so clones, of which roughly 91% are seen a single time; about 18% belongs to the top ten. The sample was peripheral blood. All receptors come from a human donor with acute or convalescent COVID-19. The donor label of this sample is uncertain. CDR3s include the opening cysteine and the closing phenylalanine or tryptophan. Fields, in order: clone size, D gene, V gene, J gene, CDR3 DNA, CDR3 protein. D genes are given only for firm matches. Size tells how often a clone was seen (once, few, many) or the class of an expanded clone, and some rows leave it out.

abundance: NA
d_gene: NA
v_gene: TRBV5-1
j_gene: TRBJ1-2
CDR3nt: TGCGCCAGCAGCTTGGGTCCAGGGGAGCACTATGGCTACACCTTC
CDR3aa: CASSLGPGEHYGYTF

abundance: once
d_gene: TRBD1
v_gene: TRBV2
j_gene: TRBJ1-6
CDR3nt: TGTGCCAGCAAAGGACAGGGTAATTCACCCCTCCACTTT
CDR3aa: CASKGQGNSPLHF

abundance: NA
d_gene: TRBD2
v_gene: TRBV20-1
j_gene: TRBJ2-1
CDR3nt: TGCAGCGGACTAGACCACAATGAGCAGTTCTTC
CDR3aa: CSGLDHNEQFF

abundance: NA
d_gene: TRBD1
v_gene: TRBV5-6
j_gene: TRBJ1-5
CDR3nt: TGTGCCAGCAGCTGGGGACAGGGAAATCAGCCCCAGCATTTT
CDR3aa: CASSWGQGNQPQHF

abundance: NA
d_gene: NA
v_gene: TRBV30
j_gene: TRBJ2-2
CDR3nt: TGTGCCATCAGGGGCGGGAGCGGGGAGCTGTTTTTT
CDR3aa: CAIRGGSGELFF

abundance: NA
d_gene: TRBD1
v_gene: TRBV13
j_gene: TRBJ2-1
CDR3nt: TGTGCCAGCAGCTTTTCGGGACAGGGGGACAATGAGCAGTTCTTC
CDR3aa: CASSFSGQGDNEQFF

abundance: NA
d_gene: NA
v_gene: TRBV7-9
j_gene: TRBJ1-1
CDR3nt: TGTGCCAGCAGCTTAGTCGGACAGATGAACACTGAAGCTTTCTTT
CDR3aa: CASSLVGQMNTEAFF

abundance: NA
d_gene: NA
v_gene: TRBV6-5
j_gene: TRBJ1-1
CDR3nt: TGTGCCAGCAGTTACGAAGGTCGGCGGGCTTTCTTT
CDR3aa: CASSYEGRRAFF

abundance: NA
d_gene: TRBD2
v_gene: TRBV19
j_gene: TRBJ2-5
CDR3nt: TGTGCCAGTACCGCTAGCGGGAGTCTACAGACCCAGTACTTC
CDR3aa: CASTASGSLQTQYF

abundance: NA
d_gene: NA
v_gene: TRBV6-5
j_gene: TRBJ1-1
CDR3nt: TGTGCCAGCAGTTACTCGAAGAGCGGTTCGACTGAAGCTTTCTTT
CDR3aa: CASSYSKSGSTEAFF

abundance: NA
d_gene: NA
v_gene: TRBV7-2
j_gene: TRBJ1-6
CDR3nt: TGTGCCAGCAGCTTCCTGCAGGGAAAGAAATCACCCCTCCACTTT
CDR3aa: CASSFLQGKKSPLHF

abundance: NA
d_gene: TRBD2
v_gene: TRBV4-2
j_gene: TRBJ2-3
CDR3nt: TGTGCCAGCAGCCAAGGGGGACTAGCGGTGATTAGCACAGATACGCAGTATTTT
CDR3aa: CASSQGGLAVISTDTQYF

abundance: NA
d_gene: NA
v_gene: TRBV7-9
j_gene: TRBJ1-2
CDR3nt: TGTGCCAGCAGCCCCCCGGGGGTAGCCTATGGCTACACCTTC
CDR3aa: CASSPPGVAYGYTF

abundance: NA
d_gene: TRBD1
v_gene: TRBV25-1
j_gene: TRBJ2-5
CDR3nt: TGTGCCAGCAGTCCTAACCTCGGGACAGGCTCCCAAGAGACCCAGTACTTC
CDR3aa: CASSPNLGTGSQETQYF

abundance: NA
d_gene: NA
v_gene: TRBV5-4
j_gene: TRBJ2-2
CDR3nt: TGTGCCAGCAAGGCAGGGAACACCGGGGAGCTGTTTTTT
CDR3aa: CASKAGNTGELFF

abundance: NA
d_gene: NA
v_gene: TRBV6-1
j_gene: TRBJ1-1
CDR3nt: TGTGCCAGCAGTGAGGACAGCACTGAAGCTTTCTTT
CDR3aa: CASSEDSTEAFF